This TCR beta chain was sequenced during a study of T cell changes during pregnancy in multiple sclerosis. Method: immunoSEQ multiplex PCR; TCRdb's copy keeps in-frame clones and lacks some. The table shows 98,000 or so clones, with over 85% occurring only once. CDR3 length: 19 amino acids. The chain uses TRBV1 and TRBJ2-3; TRBD2, as called in the table, went unchecked against the DNA. TRBV1 is a pseudogene. The sequence derives from a female donor with multiple sclerosis, enrolled in a pregnancy study. The material sequenced was peripheral blood, taken after pregnancy. In DNA form, the CDR3 reads TGCACCAGCAGCAACATGGGACTAGCGGGAGTAATTCGCACAGATACGCAGTATTTT. Its protein product is CTSSNMGLAGVIRTDTQYF.